This T cell receptor beta chain was observed in a study of a mutant IDH1 vaccine in newly diagnosed glioma. The method was immunoSEQ multiplex PCR; TCRdb's version includes in-frame clones alone and lacks a portion of them. The profile covers approximately 58,000 clones, with 75% to 90% appearing a single time and 3.8% taken by the ten largest. Only one count was recorded for this clone. Its antigen is not identified. Time point defined: week 47, end of study. It was 300 ug of mutant IDH1 20-mer peptide that made up each vaccine dose, given with topical imiquimod. Germline assignment: CDR1 MNHNS and CDR2 SASEGT. Trimming cost V 8 bases and J 3 bases, with 8 bases left between them. This CDR3 is built from 11 residues.

V is TRBV6-1 and J is TRBJ2-7; unclear D gene. The sample here was PBMCs, taken from a glioma patient whose treatment included an IDH1 peptide vaccine. The clonotype was recovered from a young man with glioma. CDR3 bases: TGTGCCAGCGACCAGCACTACGAGCAGTACTTC. Translating it yields CASDQHYEQYF.